These 30 T cell receptor beta chains were sequenced from one sample in a study of T cells after yellow fever vaccination. TCRdb ran MiXCR on the 5' RACE reads and lists one entry per CDR3 protein. Seen here are about 340,000 distinct CDR3 sequences, roughly an eighth observed once, and the top ten hold about 3%. The sample in question was CD4+ T cells sorted from PBMCs, obtained 15 days after the yellow fever booster vaccination. These receptors were collected from a man aged 18 to 30 who received the YFV17D yellow fever vaccine.

The genes are TRBV12-5 and TRBJ2-3; 10 nucleotides match TRBD2. The V and J ends lost 1 base and 2 bases, in that order; junction bases with no gene match: 9. The CDR3 is made up of 18 amino acids. From germline, CDR1 is LGHNT and CDR2 FRNRAP. The CDR3 bases are TGTGCTAGTGGTTTGGGTTTAGCGGGGGGCACCCCCACAGATACGCAGTATTTT. This gives the protein CASGLGLAGGTPTDTQYF.

The DNA of the CDR3 is TGCGCCAGCAGTCAAGAGAAGGCAGGGAACAACAATGAGCAGTTCTTC. It codes for CASSQEKAGNNNEQFF. The J gene is TRBJ2-1, the V gene TRBV23-1; a possible D gene is TRBD1 (5 bases). TRBV23-1 counts as an open reading frame of uncertain function. The CDR3 sequence is 16 residues long. Between the trimmed V and J ends, which lost 2 bases and 5 bases, there was a span of 16 bases.

V gene TRBV7-9 combines with J gene TRBJ2-7, with D possibly being TRBD2 (5 bases). The CDR3 spans 10 residues. V dropped 10 bases and J dropped 4 bases, with 8 bases sitting between them. CDR1 is SEHNR, CDR2 FQNEAQ, per germline (reference sequence). CDR3 DNA sequence: TGTGCCACCGGGGAGTACGAGCAGTACTTC. Translating it yields CATGEYEQYF.

The chain links TRBV5-1 to TRBJ2-7; D is possibly TRBD1 (5 bases). This CDR3 comprises 13 residues. V was clipped by 4 bases and J by 7 bases, with 15 bases between them. Germline V lookup: CDR1 SGHRS, CDR2 YFSETQ. CDR3 coding DNA: TGCGCCAGCAGCCCTAGGGGCCCCCGAGAGCAGTACTTC. Translation: CASSPRGPREQYF. The complete variable domain, with remaining parts taken from reference TRBV5-1 and TRBJ2-7, reads KAGVTQTPRYLIKTRGQQVTLSCSPISGHRSVSWYQQTPGQGLQFLFEYFSETQRNKGNFPGRFSGRQFSNSRSEMNVSTLELGDSALYLCASSPRGPREQYFGPGTRLTVT.

Only a few counts were recorded for this clonotype. The chain uses TRBV10-3 and TRBJ2-6; D might be TRBD1 (6 bases). The CDR3 length is 16 residues. Trimming stripped 4 bases from V and 4 bases from J, with 14 bases between. Germline loops: CDR1 ENHRY, CDR2 SYGVKD. The CDR3 nucleotides read TGTGCCATCAGTGTCACAGGGAGTGGCGGGGCCAACGTCCTGACTTTC. The encoded protein is CAISVTGSGGANVLTF.

This chain connects TRBV9 to TRBJ2-6; TRBD2 matches 8 bases. V lost 0 bases and J lost 2; bases outside the gene matches: 4. The CDR3 is 17 amino acids. Looked up from germline, CDR1 is SGDLS and CDR2 is YYNGEE. For the CDR3, the DNA is TGTGCCAGCAGCGTAGTTAGCGGGAACACTGGGGCCAACGTCCTGACTTTC. Translation: CASSVVSGNTGANVLTF.

The CDR3: CASCWGGSGNTIYF. As DNA, the CDR3 is TGTGCCAGCTGTTGGGGGGGCTCTGGAAACACCATATATTTT. The chain links TRBV28 to TRBJ1-3; tentative D call: TRBD1 (5 bases). Deletions cut 8 bases from V and 0 bases from J, with 11 bases between. Germline-derived CDR1 and CDR2 are MDHEN and SYDVKM. CDR3 length: 14 amino acids.

Comment on this clonotype: Because the CDR3's place on the DNA is in doubt, the DNA is left out and the CDR3 is given as listed by TCRdb. The rearrangement uses TRBV1 and TRBJ2-2; the table's D call, TRBD1, has no DNA check behind it. TRBV1 is a known pseudogene. The CDR3 sequence runs 16 residues, both termini included. CDR3 in amino acids: CTSSPAGGRAPGSCFF.

This clonotype showed up many times. The chain combines TRBV5-1 with TRBJ2-3; D unresolved. The CDR3 is 15 amino acids. V lost 4 bases to trimming and J lost 1 base, with 13 bases between them. CDR1 and CDR2 from the germline V gene are SGHRS and YFSETQ. The CDR3 nucleotides read TGCGCCAGCAGCGTAGACCCAGCCGGCACAGATACGCAGTATTTT. This encodes CASSVDPAGTDTQYF.

This clonotype was picked up a small number of times. V is TRBV7-2 and J is TRBJ2-3, with 7 positions matching TRBD2. Germline V lookup: CDR1 SGHTA, CDR2 FQGNSA. Unmatched junction bases numbered 5, after V lost 7 bases and J lost 4 bases. The CDR3 length is 13 residues. The CDR3, as DNA: TGTGCCAGCAAACCCGCGGGGGCAGATACGCAGTATTTT. It translates to CASKPAGADTQYF.

This chain links TRBV7-9 with TRBJ1-2; D is ambiguous. Germline-derived CDR1 and CDR2 are SEHNR and FQNEAQ (reference sequence). This CDR3 has 14 residues. V lost 1 base and J lost 3, with 9 bases in between. CDR3 nucleotides: TGTGCCAGCAGCTTAGGTCCGCTCCACTATGGCTACACCTTC. This codes for CASSLGPLHYGYTF.

V is TRBV7-3 and J is TRBJ2-3; D unclear. The ends were cut back, 5 bases at V and 2 bases at J, with 11 bases in the middle. CDR1 SGHTA and CDR2 FQGTGA come from the germline V gene. This CDR3 has 14 amino acids. CDR3 in amino acids: CASSRRAATDTQYF. The CDR3 DNA is TGTGCCAGCAGCCGCCGGGCCGCCACAGATACGCAGTATTTT. Using reference TRBV7-3 and TRBJ2-3 for the parts outside the CDR3, the full variable domain is GAGVSQTPSNKVTEKGKYVELRCDPISGHTALYWYRQSLGQGPEFLIYFQGTGAADDSGLPNDRFFAVRPEGSVSTLKIQRTERGDSAVYLCASSRRAATDTQYFGPGTRLTVL.

This clonotype was observed a few times. The V call is TRBV20-1, the J call TRBJ2-2; 8 bases map to TRBD2. The CDR3 length is 14 residues. V lost 6 bases to trimming and J lost 7 bases; unmatched junction nucleotides: 10. The germline V gene encodes CDR1 DFQATT and CDR2 SNEGSKA (reference sequence). Here the CDR3 DNA reads TGCAGTGCCCCCCGGGGGGGCTCGGGCGGGGAGCTGTTTTTT. This sequence encodes CSAPRGGSGGELFF.

Written as DNA, the CDR3 is TGTGCCAGCAGCCAAGCCGGGACAGTGCGATCTGGGGCCAACGTCCTGACTTTC. Translated, it gives CASSQAGTVRSGANVLTF. The gene calls are TRBV7-9 and TRBJ2-6; TRBD1 agrees at 7 bases. The CDR3 contains 18 residues. V shed 5 bases, J shed 1 base, and the junction held 11 bases outside the gene matches. In germline, CDR1 is SEHNR, CDR2 FQNEAQ (reference sequence).

The chain combines TRBV7-2 with TRBJ1-4, with 8 bases matching TRBD1. Germline CDR1 SGHTA, CDR2 FQGNSA. The CDR3 has 15 residues. V dropped 3 bases and J dropped 7; count of bases not matched to a gene: 7. The CDR3 DNA sequence: TGTGCCAGCAGCTTCGTAGGACAGGGCGGTGAAAAACTGTTTTTT. Translated, it gives CASSFVGQGGEKLFF. The variable domain in full, with the rest retrieved from reference TRBV7-2 and TRBJ1-4, is GAGVSQSPSNKVTEKGKDVELRCDPISGHTALYWYRQSLGQGLEFLIYFQGNSAPDKSGLPSDRFSAERTGGSVSTLTIQRTQQEDSAVYLCASSFVGQGGEKLFFGSGTQLSVL.

This clonotype was seen only a few times. The chain is built from TRBV12-3 or TRBV12-4 and TRBJ1-1, with 8 positions matching TRBD1. V dropped 5 bases and J dropped 4; count of bases not matched to a gene: 24. The CDR3 extends over 20 amino acids. This CDR3 reads CASSPSGQAEELRGFTEAFF. CDR3 sequence (DNA): TGTGCCAGCAGTCCCTCGGGACAGGCCGAGGAGTTGCGTGGATTCACTGAAGCTTTCTTT.

V is TRBV4-1 and J is TRBJ1-4; possible D gene TRBD1, 6 bases. The length of the CDR3 is 15 residues. The germline V and J ends were trimmed by 1 base and 8 bases, with 14 bases remaining between them. The V gene's germline CDR1 is MGHRA and CDR2 YSYEKL. The chain's CDR3 is CASSQGVQGDEKLFF. The CDR3 DNA reads TGCGCCAGCAGCCAAGGTGTACAGGGTGACGAAAAACTGTTTTTT.

This clonotype was counted only a few times. The chain couples TRBV29-1 to TRBJ2-3; D is undetermined. The germline V gene has CDR1 SQVTM and CDR2 ANQGSEA. This CDR3 is 14 amino acids long. V was trimmed by 4 bases and J by 2 bases, leaving 13 bases between them. CDR3 amino acids: CSVGYTLYTDTQYF. CDR3 sequence (DNA): TGCAGCGTTGGCTACACTCTTTACACAGATACGCAGTATTTT.

The gene calls are TRBV5-6 and TRBJ2-6; D perhaps matches TRBD1 (5 bases). Germline values: CDR1 SGHDT, CDR2 YYEEEE. The CDR3 totals 15 residues. V lost 4 bases, J lost 2 bases, and 10 bases lay in between. CDR3 amino acids: CASSPARAGANVLTF. DNA for the CDR3: TGTGCCAGCAGCCCGGCCAGGGCTGGGGCCAACGTCCTGACTTTC.

Many counts were recorded for this clonotype. The J gene is TRBJ1-2, the V gene TRBV5-1; D ambiguous. Germline V gene sequence: CDR1 SGHRS, CDR2 YFSETQ. The CDR3 is 15 residues long. V lost 0 bases and J 4 bases, leaving 13 bases between the germline ends. The CDR3 nucleotides read TGCGCCAGCAGCTTGGAAGGTCCTACCAGCTATGGCTACACCTTC. This sequence encodes CASSLEGPTSYGYTF.

This clonotype turned up a few times. The V call is TRBV9, the J call TRBJ2-7; 13 bases align to TRBD2. The CDR3 runs to 16 residues. V lost 0 bases to trimming and J lost 6 bases; unmatched junction nucleotides: 6. CDR1 and CDR2 (germline): SGDLS, YYNGEE. CDR3 sequence reads: CASSVAGTSGASEQYF. In DNA form, the CDR3 reads TGTGCCAGCAGCGTAGCCGGGACTAGCGGGGCCAGCGAGCAGTACTTC.

This clonotype came up many times. This chain joins TRBV7-2 and TRBJ1-2; 7 nucleotides agree with TRBD1. The CDR3 sequence is 16 residues long. J gave up 0 bases and V 3 bases, and 7 bases lay outside the gene matches. Germline CDR1 is SGHTA and CDR2 is FQGNSA. CDR3 DNA sequence: TGTGCCAGCAGCTTGGGGACAGCTCTAGCTAACTATGGCTACACCTTC. Encoded protein: CASSLGTALANYGYTF.

J is TRBJ1-2 and V is TRBV6-2 or TRBV6-3; D gene unclear. Germline V gene lookup returns CDR1 MNHEY and CDR2 SVGEGT. Trimming took off 6 bases at V and 4 bases at J, with 12 bases between the two ends. CDR3 length: 13 amino acids. The CDR3 region has the DNA TGTGCCAGCAGACGGTCCCACGTCTATGGCTACACCTTC. Protein sequence: CASRRSHVYGYTF.

This clonotype was counted at least ten times. V gene TRBV15 combines with J gene TRBJ2-7; D might be TRBD1 or TRBD2, each matching 5 bases. CDR3 length equals 14 residues. The V end was cut by 0 bases, the J end by 2 bases, with 8 bases between. Germline values: CDR1 LNHNV, CDR2 YYDKDF (reference sequence). Here the CDR3 reads CATSRDEGPYEQYV. Here the CDR3 DNA reads TGTGCCACCAGCAGAGACGAGGGACCCTACGAGCAGTACGTC.

A few counts support this clonotype. V usage is TRBV7-2 and J usage is TRBJ2-1; a possible D gene is TRBD1 (6 bases). Germline V gene data show CDR1 as SGHTA and CDR2 as FQGNSA. Deletions cut 5 bases from V and 2 bases from J, with 13 bases between. The CDR3 loop spans 15 amino acids. The CDR3 region is CASSTGTSTYNEQFF. The CDR3 nucleotides are TGTGCCAGCAGCACCGGGACAAGTACCTACAATGAGCAGTTCTTC.

The J gene is TRBJ2-3, the V gene TRBV7-8, with a weak D call TRBD1 (6 bases). Germline CDR1 reads SGHVS; CDR2 reads FQNEAQ. Trimming pared 2 bases from V and 1 base from J, leaving 16 bases between. There are 17 residues in the CDR3. CDR3 residues: CASSLRLGGFGTDTQYF. DNA for the CDR3: TGTGCCAGCAGCTTAAGGTTAGGGGGATTTGGCACAGATACGCAGTATTTT.

This clonotype was picked up a small number of times. V usage is TRBV5-6 and J usage is TRBJ1-2, with D possibly being TRBD1 (6 bases). The CDR3 length is 17 residues. Looked up from germline, CDR1 is SGHDT and CDR2 is YYEEEE. The germline V and J ends were trimmed by 0 bases and 7 bases, with 22 bases remaining between them. CDR3 sequence reads: CASSLETSGARDRGYTF. As DNA, the CDR3 is TGTGCCAGCAGCTTGGAGACCTCAGGGGCGCGAGACCGTGGCTACACCTTC.

This clonotype has a handful of counts. The rearrangement uses TRBV15 and TRBJ2-3, with a tentative D call TRBD2 (5 bases). CDR1 is LNHNV, CDR2 YYDKDF, per germline (reference sequence). This CDR3 is 13 amino acids long. V was trimmed by 4 bases and J by 6 bases, leaving 11 bases between them. This CDR3 is CATSNSGSDTQYF. CDR3 DNA: TGTGCCACCAGCAATTCGGGGTCGGATACGCAGTATTTT.

This clonotype was observed a handful of times. The CDR3 nucleotides read TGTGCCAGCAGGTATGGGGTGGCTGGGTCCAATGAGCAGTTCTTC. Translated, it gives CASRYGVAGSNEQFF. The V gene is TRBV6-2 or TRBV6-3, the J gene TRBJ2-1, with D unclear. Germline CDR1 is MNHEY and CDR2 is SVGEGT. The V end was cut by 6 bases, the J end by 6 bases, with 18 bases between. The length of the CDR3 is 15 residues.

This rearrangement joins TRBV10-3 to TRBJ2-5; D is unresolved. The length of the CDR3 is 14 residues. CDR1 is ENHRY, CDR2 SYGVKD, per germline. V lost 2 bases and J lost 2, with 9 bases in between. DNA for the CDR3: TGTGCCATCAGTGAGGGATGGGGACAAGAGACCCAGTACTTC. It yields the protein CAISEGWGQETQYF.